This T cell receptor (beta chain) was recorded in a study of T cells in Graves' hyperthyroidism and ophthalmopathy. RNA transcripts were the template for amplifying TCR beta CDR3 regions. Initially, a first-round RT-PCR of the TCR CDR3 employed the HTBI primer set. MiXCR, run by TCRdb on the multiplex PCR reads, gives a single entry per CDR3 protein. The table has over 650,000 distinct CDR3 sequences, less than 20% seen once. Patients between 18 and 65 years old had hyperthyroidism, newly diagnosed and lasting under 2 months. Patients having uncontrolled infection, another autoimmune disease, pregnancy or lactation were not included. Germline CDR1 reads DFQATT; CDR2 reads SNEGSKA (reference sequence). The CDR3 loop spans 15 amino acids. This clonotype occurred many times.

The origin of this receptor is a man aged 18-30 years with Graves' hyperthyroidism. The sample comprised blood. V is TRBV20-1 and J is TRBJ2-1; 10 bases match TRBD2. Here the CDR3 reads CSGNGAGGPGNEQFF. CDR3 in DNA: TGCAGCGGGAACGGAGCGGGAGGGCCTGGCAATGAGCAGTTCTTC.